This TCR beta chain is drawn from a study of T cells after somatic rescue of genetic block. The protocol was immunoSEQ multiplex PCR, while the TCRdb copy is restricted to in-frame clones and leaves out a portion. The sample has tens of thousands of clones, roughly 90% seen once. This CDR3 is built from 12 residues. The V end lost 7 bases, the J end lost 4 bases, and 10 bases lay between the germline ends. Germline loops: CDR1 MNHNS, CDR2 SASEGT. The source material was peripheral blood mononuclear cells (PBMCs). V and J are TRBV6-1 and TRBJ1-2, with a weak D call TRBD1 (5 bases). This receptor was taken from a man younger than 40. CDR3 sequence (DNA): TGTGCCAGCACTACGGGGGTCTATGGCTACACCTTC. Translated, it gives CASTTGVYGYTF.